This T cell receptor beta chain was sequenced during a study of OX40 agonist ivuxolimab in advanced cancers. The study in broad terms: Ivuxolimab, which targeted the costimulatory receptor OX40 (CD134), was an agonistic, fully human IgG2 monoclonal antibody. Intravenous ivuxolimab was administered to patients every 2 weeks at six dose levels: 0.01, 0.1, 0.3, 1.5, 3 and 10 mg/kg. Partial responses occurred in three dose-escalation patients: two with cutaneous melanoma and one with hepatocellular carcinoma. The point of sequencing TCRbeta in the periphery was to test whether ivuxolimab changed TCR sequence diversity and drove clonal T-cell expansion. Among the roughly 54 dose-escalation patients, about 19 had hepatocellular carcinoma, around 15 melanoma, 9 renal cell carcinoma and 9 head and neck cancer. The monotherapy dose-escalation portion (N of about 50 patients) of the phase I ivuxolimab trial is reported in the paper. A male proportion of approximately 83% and a mean age of roughly 58 years, ranging from 23 to 79, were recorded for the dose-escalation cohort. Patients were allowed to have had prior anti-PD-1, anti-PD-L1 or anti-CTLA-4 therapy, and 30% to 50% of the dose-escalation patients had previously received checkpoint inhibitors.

A distance of 4 bases separates the germline ends of V and J, which lose 2 bases and 4 bases respectively. The germline V gene encodes CDR1 SGDLS and CDR2 YYNGEE. The CDR3 measures 12 amino acids from cysteine to phenylalanine. Only the CDR3 DNA stays, 36 bases, in frame from base 1. For sequencing of the TCRbeta CDR3 region, genomic DNA was extracted from the sorted cells. The immunoSEQ Assay was used for sequencing of TCRbeta CDR3 regions. TCRdb retrieved this table from immuneACCESS and kept in-frame rearrangements only. Not all clones are present; in checked studies, unresolved V genes account for under half, and no reason is known for the remainder. This sample comprises 80,000 or so clones, under 90% of them detected only once. Of the sample, 6.5% to 8.5% is held by the ten largest clones. What the study reported, not specific to this receptor: Low levels of normalized T-cell clonal expansion were also shown by some nonresponding patients. After ivuxolimab, expanded clones were on average more numerous among CD8+ T cells than among CD4+ T cells. Which antigens the clonally expanded peripheral T cells were specific for was not determined. At doses from 0.1 to 3.0 mg/kg, clonal expansion was seen in both CD4+ and CD8+ blood T cells between baseline and week 6. In the 0.1-3.0 mg/kg groups, partial responders were among the patients with the lowest normalized peripheral clonal expansion, particularly in CD8+ T cells.

The trial excluded patients who had a history of autoimmune disease or were on systemic immunosuppression. Peripheral blood for TCR sequencing was collected from all dose cohorts at baseline, on cycle 4 day 1, and on cycle 7 day 1. Samples were obtained from an open-label, multicenter, first-in-human phase I dose-escalation trial of ivuxolimab. Adults with locally advanced or metastatic melanoma, renal cell, hepatocellular, or head and neck squamous cell carcinoma were enrolled in the trial. CD4+ and CD8+ T cells were sorted separately from peripheral blood before TCR sequencing. With regard to this clone: The antigen this receptor binds is unknown. No base quality information exists; no much larger clone differs at one position.

The TCR comes from an adult with an advanced solid tumor such as melanoma, head and neck, liver or kidney cancer. Specimen: CD4+ or CD8+ T cells sorted from blood, collected in a trial of the OX40 agonist ivuxolimab. The chain employs TRBV9 and TRBJ1-3, with no reliable assignment of the D segment. For the CDR3, the sequence is CASSVPGNTIYF. The nucleotide sequence reads as follows: TGTGCCAGCAGCGTCCCGGGAAACACCATATATTTT.